This T cell receptor beta chain was retrieved from a study of CD8+ T cells in alopecia areata. Study information: Treatment of the treated patients consisted of oral tofacitinib, 5 to 10 mg twice daily. Study results and limitations: In scalp and blood during tofacitinib, many expanded lesional clones persisted.

J lost 1 base, V lost 4 bases, and 8 bases had no gene match. The germline CDR1 and CDR2 sequences are MNHNY and SVGAGI (reference sequence). The CDR3 has 16 residues. Comment on this clone: Its cognate antigen is unknown.

As to treatment: oral pan-JAK inhibitor, 5-10 mg twice daily. Extraction of RNA preceded its reverse transcription into cDNA, which served as the sequencing template. Method: immunoSEQ multiplex PCR; TCRdb's copy keeps in-frame clones and lacks some. The data hold 80,000 or so clones, with 60% to 70% observed a single time. This material consisted of CD8+ T cells sorted from blood, taken at week 24, from a patient treated with tofacitinib. V usage is TRBV6-6 and J usage is TRBJ2-5; 8 bases match TRBD1. This TCR derives from a human donor with alopecia areata. The CDR3 region is CASSSPPDRAQETQYF. The CDR3 DNA reads as TGTGCCAGCAGTTCCCCTCCGGACAGGGCCCAAGAGACCCAGTACTTC.